These 9 T cell receptor beta chains share one sample of origin, sequenced in a study of shared clonotypes between healthy human individuals (dated by TCRdb to 2020 to 2022). Receptors were amplified or captured by the immunoSEQ multiplex PCR assay. TCRdb obtained this table from immuneACCESS and retained in-frame rearrangements with V and J assigned. These tables miss some clones; where compared with another copy, unresolved V genes account for less than half of the shortfall, and the remainder is unexplained. The table for this sample lists over 2 million clones; under 95% of them were counted only once. Approximately 0.39% of the sample is held by the ten biggest clonotypes. Sequenced: naive CD4+ T cells from PBMCs. The cell subset or site tag for this specimen amounts to: CD45RA+ positively selected. Receptors originate from a man between 18 and 35 years old in good health. Some clones in this sample may be carry-over from other donors' samples.

This CDR3 is CAISRDGNSGNTIYF. DNA for the CDR3: TGTGCCATCAGTCGAGACGGCAACTCTGGAAACACCATATATTTT. The rearrangement links TRBV10-3 to TRBJ1-3; D unclear. The CDR3 runs 15 residues. The ends were cut back, 5 bases at V and 0 bases at J, with 11 bases in the middle. From germline, CDR1 is ENHRY and CDR2 SYGVKD.

As to this clone: Within the sample, other DNA sequences also encode this same CDR3. V usage is TRBV7-9 and J usage is TRBJ1-2; 8 nucleotides line up with TRBD1. CDR3 length equals 13 residues. V gave up 5 bases and J gave up 6 bases; unmatched junction bases: 5. CDR1 and CDR2 (germline): SEHNR, FQNEAQ (reference sequence). CDR3 in DNA: TGTGCCAGCAGCCTCGGGACAGGACATGGCTACACCTTC. Protein product: CASSLGTGHGYTF.

The V call is TRBV27, the J call TRBJ2-7; TRBD2 matches at 7 bases. This CDR3 is built from 16 residues. V was pared by 3 bases and J by 3 bases, with 11 bases of the junction left unmatched. Germline V gene data show CDR1 as MNHEY and CDR2 as SMNVEV (reference sequence). The CDR3 DNA sequence: TGTGCCAGCAGTTTCAGAGGCGCGGGAGATGTCTACGAGCAGTACTTC. Amino acids: CASSFRGAGDVYEQYF.

This clone was counted only a few times. CDR3 bases: TGTGCCAGCAGTCAAGGAACTACAGGGGCCGGCTACGAGCAGTACTTC. Protein: CASSQGTTGAGYEQYF. The chain carries TRBV6-1 and TRBJ2-7; 7 nucleotides match TRBD1. This CDR3 is 16 amino acids long. V was pared by 5 bases and J by 3 bases, with 13 bases of the junction left unmatched. Germline V lookup: CDR1 MNHNS, CDR2 SASEGT.

The chain's CDR3 is CASSLTGTGSKEAFF. In DNA, the CDR3 is TGTGCCAGCAGTCTTACCGGGACAGGGTCAAAGGAAGCTTTCTTT. This chain joins TRBV28 and TRBJ1-1; 9 bases line up with TRBD1. The V segment lost 5 bases and the J segment 8 bases; nucleotides outside the gene matches: 12. The CDR3 is made up of 15 amino acids. Germline V gene lookup returns CDR1 MDHEN and CDR2 SYDVKM.

This chain connects TRBV7-3 to TRBJ2-1; tentative D call: TRBD2 (6 bases). Looked up from germline, CDR1 is SGHTA and CDR2 is FQGTGA. The CDR3 has 17 residues. V was trimmed by 0 bases and J by 0 bases, leaving 12 bases between them. DNA for the CDR3: TGTGCCAGCAGCTTAACGGGACTCCCCAGCTCCTACAATGAGCAGTTCTTC. Its protein is CASSLTGLPSSYNEQFF.

The CDR3 is CASSPPTSGIYEQYF. The CDR3, as DNA: TGTGCCAGCAGCCCCCCAACTAGCGGGATATACGAGCAGTACTTC. This sequence joins TRBV6-5 and TRBJ2-7, with 10 bases matching TRBD2. Germline V gives CDR1 MNHEY, CDR2 SVGAGI. V was pared by 6 bases and J by 4 bases, with 9 bases of the junction left unmatched. The length of the CDR3 is 15 residues.

The chain joins TRBV11-3 to TRBJ2-7; D is perhaps TRBD2 (5 bases). Germline V gene lookup returns CDR1 SGHNT and CDR2 YENEEA. Trimming removed 10 bases from V and 4 bases from J, with 17 bases in between. CDR3 size: 13 residues. DNA for the CDR3: TGTGCCACCCTGGAGAAGCGGACGTACGAGCAGTACTTC. Translated: CATLEKRTYEQYF.

The CDR3 nucleotides are TGTGCCAGCAGTTTAGGGTTTCTGGCGGGAGGGGAGGGGTACACAGATACGCAGTATTTT. It encodes CASSLGFLAGGEGYTDTQYF. J is TRBJ2-3 and V is TRBV28; the match to TRBD2 covers 9 bases. The CDR3 is 20 amino acids. V was clipped by 2 bases and J by 2 bases; unmatched bases: 17. Looked up from germline, CDR1 is MDHEN and CDR2 is SYDVKM.